This entry is about one TCR beta chain. This entry comes from a study of shared T cell receptors in the human thymus. This CDR3 region has 15 residues. Unmatched junction bases numbered 7, after V lost 3 bases and J lost 3 bases. Per the germline V gene, CDR1 is SGHTA and CDR2 is FQGNSA. Libraries were prepared by immunoSEQ multiplex PCR; TCRdb keeps only in-frame clonotypes and omits some of them. This table has fewer than 700,000 clones, roughly 90% appearing once. These data were also reused for a study on human thymus T cells. That paper notes: Serving as donors were healthy Finnish infants, each of whom was having open corrective surgery for congenital heart defects. Resections from corrective heart surgery supplied the thymus tissue. Thymic repertoires of unrelated individuals were reported in related research to overlap highly.

Sample: thymocytes. The chain employs TRBV7-2 and TRBJ1-2, with TRBD1 identical over 7 bases. This TCR came from a boy younger than two with a congenital heart defect. The CDR3 nucleotides are TGTGCCAGCAGCTTTCATACCGGGACAGACTATGGCTACACCTTC. Residues: CASSFHTGTDYGYTF.